This TCR beta chain was profiled in a study of technical replicates of blood from several donors. This CDR3 spans 14 amino acids. Germline CDR1 and CDR2: SNHLY and FYNNEI. The junction had 5 bases not matched to a gene; V was cut back by 6 bases and J by 3 bases. The method was immunoSEQ multiplex PCR; TCRdb's version includes in-frame clones alone and lacks a portion of them. This table holds about 70,000 clones, almost 95% found once. This chain uses TRBV2 with TRBJ2-7, with TRBD1 identical over 10 bases. The TCR comes from a human donor in good health. Sequencing used T cells isolated from PBMCs. CDR3 amino acids: CASRRQGASYEQYF. The DNA for the CDR3 is TGTGCCAGCAGGCGACAGGGGGCTAGCTACGAGCAGTACTTC. The variable domain in full, completed from reference TRBV2 and TRBJ2-7, reads EPEVTQTPSHQVTQMGQEVILRCVPISNHLYFYWYRQILGQKVEFLVSFYNNEISEKSEIFDDQFSVERPDGSNFTLKIRSTKLEDSAMYFCASRRQGASYEQYFGPGTRLTVT.